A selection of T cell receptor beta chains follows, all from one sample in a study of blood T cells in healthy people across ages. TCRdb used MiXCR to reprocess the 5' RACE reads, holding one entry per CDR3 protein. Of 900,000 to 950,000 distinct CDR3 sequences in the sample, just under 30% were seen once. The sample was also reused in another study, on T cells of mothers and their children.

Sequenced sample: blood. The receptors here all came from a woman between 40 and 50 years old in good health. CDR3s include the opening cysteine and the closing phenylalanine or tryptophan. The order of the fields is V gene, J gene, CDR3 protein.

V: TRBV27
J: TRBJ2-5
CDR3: CASSSTSQGTQYF

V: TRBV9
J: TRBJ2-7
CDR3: CASSVSGGAEYEQYF

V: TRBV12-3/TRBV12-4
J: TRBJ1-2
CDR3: CASSNTDRLNYGYTF

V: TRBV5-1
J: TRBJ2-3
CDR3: CASSSPRDRFDTQYF

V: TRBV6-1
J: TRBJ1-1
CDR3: CASSEPQALNTEAFF

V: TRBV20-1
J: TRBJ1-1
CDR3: CSARDRQVAFF

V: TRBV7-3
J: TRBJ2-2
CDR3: CASSLLQGGDTGELFF

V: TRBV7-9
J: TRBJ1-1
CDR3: CASSLPRGELNTEAFF

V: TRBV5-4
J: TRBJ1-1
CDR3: CASSFGTVLNTEAFF

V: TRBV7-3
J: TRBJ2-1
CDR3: CASSLTGRTQSSYNEQFF

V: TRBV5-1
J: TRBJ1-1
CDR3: CASSREGAGGEAFF